What follows is one T cell receptor (beta chain) and its context. This clonotype appeared a few times. The specificity of this receptor is unknown. No base quality values were provided; no much bigger clone lies one nucleotide off. These data come from a study of early T cells in non-severe SARS-CoV-2 infection (dated by TCRdb to about 2021). In terms of the full investigation: Bulk RNA from unsorted whole blood was used for TCR sequencing, so alpha and beta chains could not be paired.

A case-control design nested within a healthcare worker cohort in London, UK, was used, with weekly nasopharyngeal swab PCR tests and blood sampling performed. Healthcare workers were recruited during the week of the UK lockdown, between 23 and 31 March 2020, and followed weekly for up to roughly 15 weeks. The library was produced with 5' RACE. Sequencing was performed on a NextSeq 500. The TCR library protocol attached unique molecular identifiers to individual cDNA molecules to correct for sequencing error and PCR bias. Sequencing covered both TCR alpha and beta chains, and within each sample the abundances of alpha and beta sequences were tightly co-correlated. The authors' pipeline ran thus. V gene, J gene and CDR3 annotation of TCR sequences was performed with Decombinator V4. TCRs were defined as expanded if a significant change between any two time points was detected under a Poisson model with p below 0.0001. TCR abundances were normalised to the total number of TCRs sequenced per sample and were expressed as counts per million. TRAV1-2 paired with TRAJ12, TRAJ20 or TRAJ33 defined MAIT TCRs, while TRAV10 paired with TRAJ18 defined iNKT TCRs. VDJdb, accessed 1 November 2021, was searched for CMV, EBV and SARS-CoV-2 annotated TCRs, excluding TCRs annotated for multiple antigens. TCRdb trimmed public reads at Q25 via fastp, called clones via MiXCR and kept in-frame beta chains. Rows with a matching CDR3 protein are joined into one entry that keeps the most common DNA and genes. These V and J calls derive from TCRdb rather than the authors' analysis. This sample gives more than 35,000 distinct CDR3 sequences in total; approximately 10% of them show up just once. The leading ten clones occupy 20% to 25% of the sample.

Trimming removed 1 base from V and 3 bases from J, leaving 7 bases between the germline ends. The CDR3 numbers 13 residues from cysteine through phenylalanine. CDR3 DNA only is kept here, 39 bases in frame from base 1. As encoded in the germline V gene, CDR1 is MGHRA while CDR2 is YSYEKL. Here is what the overall study found, with its caveats: VDJdb matching was skewed toward anti-spike CD8 responses and likely underestimated virus-specific expansions, missing private and CD4 specificities.

Sequenced: whole blood. This receptor was identified in an adult who was a healthcare worker with PCR-confirmed SARS-CoV-2 infection or an uninfected control (not recorded which). The rearrangement joined TRBV4-1 to TRBJ2-7; the D gene is unclear. In nucleotide form, the sequence is TGCGCCAGCAGCCAAGGGTGGGACTACGAGCAGTACTTC. This sequence encodes CASSQGWDYEQYF.